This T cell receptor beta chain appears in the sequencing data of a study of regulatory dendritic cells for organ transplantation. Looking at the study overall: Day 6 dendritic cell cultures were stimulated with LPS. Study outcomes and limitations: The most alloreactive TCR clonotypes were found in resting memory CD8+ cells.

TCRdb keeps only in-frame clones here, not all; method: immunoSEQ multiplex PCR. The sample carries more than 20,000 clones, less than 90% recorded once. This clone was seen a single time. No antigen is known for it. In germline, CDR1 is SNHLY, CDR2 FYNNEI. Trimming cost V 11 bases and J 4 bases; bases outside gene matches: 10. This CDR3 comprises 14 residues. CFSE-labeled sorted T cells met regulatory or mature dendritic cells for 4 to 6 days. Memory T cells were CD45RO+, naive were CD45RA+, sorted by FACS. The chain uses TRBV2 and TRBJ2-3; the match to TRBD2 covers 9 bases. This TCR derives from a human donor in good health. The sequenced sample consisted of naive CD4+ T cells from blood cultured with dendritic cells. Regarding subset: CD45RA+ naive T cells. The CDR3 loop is CAGTSSGRADTQYF. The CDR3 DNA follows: TGTGCCGGGACGAGTAGCGGGAGAGCAGATACGCAGTATTTT.